The entry that follows covers one T cell receptor (beta chain) sequence. Its antigen is as yet unknown. This entry is derived from a study of T-cell reconstitution after alpha-beta-depleted transplantation in children. Study results and caveats: Surviving recipient T cells and thymic progenitors produced the high day-60 TCRbeta diversity seen in some patients. Reported findings indicate that, about two months after transplant, alpha-beta T cells came from several hundred expanded clones, which were derived from non-depleted graft cells. T-cell counts and diversity were attributed mostly to newly produced T cells one year after transplant.

This sample's TCRbeta library carried unique molecular identifier barcodes. MiXCR, applied by TCRdb to the PCR reads, yields one record per CDR3 protein. Of about 58,000 distinct CDR3 sequences in the sample, approximately 46% were seen once. The clonotype comes from a male patient between 5 and 17 years old who had a stem cell transplant for acute lymphoblastic leukemia, so the T cells may come from the graft donor. Source: PBMCs, mostly from graft donor cells, taken 360 days after TCRalphabeta/CD19-depleted stem cell transplant.

The DNA of the CDR3 is TGCAGTGCTAGAGATGGGACAGCTGGGGCCAACGTCCTGACTTTC. Its protein product is CSARDGTAGANVLTF. The chain employs TRBV20-1 and TRBJ2-6, with 7 bases that match TRBD1. CDR1 is DFQATT and CDR2 is SNEGSKA in the germline V gene (reference sequence). The CDR3 is 15 amino acids. Trimming removed 0 bases from V and 2 bases from J; junction bases left unmatched: 1.